This T cell receptor (beta chain) was observed in a study of beta chain features in type 1 diabetes. Ten or more counts support this clone. The study reverse transcribed the entire isolated RNA, so it sequenced expressed TCRB transcripts. Measured with immunoSEQ multiplex PCR; TCRdb has only the in-frame clones, and not every one. The table lists roughly 300,000 clones, around 13% of them singletons. CDR3 length equals 15 residues. Germline V gene sequence: CDR1 MNHEY, CDR2 SVGAGI. Trimming left V 6 bases short and J 8 bases short, with 17 bases between. This sequence originates from a young man in good health. This chain links TRBV6-5 with TRBJ1-6; a possible D gene is TRBD1 (5 bases). Sequenced material: central memory CD4+ T cells from blood. CDR3 region: CASRPQGFTDSPLHF. CDR3 sequence (DNA): TGTGCCAGCAGACCTCAGGGATTTACGGATTCACCCCTCCACTTT.